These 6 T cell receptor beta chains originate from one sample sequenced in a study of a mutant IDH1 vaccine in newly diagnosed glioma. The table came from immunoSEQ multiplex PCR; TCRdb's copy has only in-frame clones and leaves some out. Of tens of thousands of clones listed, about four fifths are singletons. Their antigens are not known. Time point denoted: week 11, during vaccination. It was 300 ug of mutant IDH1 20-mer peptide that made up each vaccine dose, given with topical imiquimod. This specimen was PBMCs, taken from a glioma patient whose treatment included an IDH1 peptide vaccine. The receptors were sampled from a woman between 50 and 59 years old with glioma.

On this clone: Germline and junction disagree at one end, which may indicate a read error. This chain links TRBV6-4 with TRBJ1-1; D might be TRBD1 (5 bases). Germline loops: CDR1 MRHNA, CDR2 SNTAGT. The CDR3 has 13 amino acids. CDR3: CVSSASGTTEAFF. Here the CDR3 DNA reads TGTGTCAGCAGTGCGTCTGGGACCACTGAAGCTTTCTTT.

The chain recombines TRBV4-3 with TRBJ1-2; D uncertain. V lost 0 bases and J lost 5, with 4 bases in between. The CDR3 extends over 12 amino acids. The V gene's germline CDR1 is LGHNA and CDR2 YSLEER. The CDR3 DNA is TGCGCCAGCAGCCAAGATCCGTATGGCTACACCTTC. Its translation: CASSQDPYGYTF.

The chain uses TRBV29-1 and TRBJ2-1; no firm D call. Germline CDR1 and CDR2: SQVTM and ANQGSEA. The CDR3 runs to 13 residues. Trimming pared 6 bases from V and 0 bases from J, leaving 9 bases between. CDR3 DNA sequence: TGCAGCGTCGGGTCGGGCTCCTACAATGAGCAGTTCTTC. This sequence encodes CSVGSGSYNEQFF.

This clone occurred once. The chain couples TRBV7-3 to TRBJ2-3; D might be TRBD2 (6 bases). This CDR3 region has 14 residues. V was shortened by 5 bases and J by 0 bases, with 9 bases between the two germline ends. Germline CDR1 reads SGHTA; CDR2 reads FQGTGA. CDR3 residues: CASSRGASTDTQYF. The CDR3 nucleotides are TGTGCCAGCAGCCGCGGGGCGAGCACAGATACGCAGTATTTT.

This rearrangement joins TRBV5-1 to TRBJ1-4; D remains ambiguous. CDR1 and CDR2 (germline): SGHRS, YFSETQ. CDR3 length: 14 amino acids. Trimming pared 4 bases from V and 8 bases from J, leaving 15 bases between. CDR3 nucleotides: TGCGCCAGCAGCCCGGGCCAAGTCCGGGAAAAACTGTTTTTT. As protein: CASSPGQVREKLFF.

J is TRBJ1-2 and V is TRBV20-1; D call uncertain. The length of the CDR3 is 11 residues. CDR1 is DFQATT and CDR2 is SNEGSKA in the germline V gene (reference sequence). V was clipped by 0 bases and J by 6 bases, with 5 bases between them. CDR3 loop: CSARDGNGYTF. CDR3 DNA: TGCAGTGCTAGAGACGGGAATGGCTACACCTTC.